These 2 T cell receptor beta chains originate from one sample sequenced in a study of technical replicates of blood from several donors. Assay used: immunoSEQ multiplex PCR; TCRdb lists only in-frame clones, some missing. Among roughly 93,000 clones, roughly 96% were seen once, and the ten largest hold roughly 0.28%. Sequenced sample: T cells isolated from PBMCs. These receptors came from a human donor in good health.

The gene calls are TRBV7-3 and TRBJ2-5, with D unresolved. Germline V lookup: CDR1 SGHTA, CDR2 FQGTGA. Trimming left V 5 bases short and J 1 base short, with 11 bases between. The CDR3 runs 14 residues. The CDR3 spells CASSPNPSQETQYF. The CDR3 region has the DNA TGTGCCAGCAGCCCTAACCCTTCCCAAGAGACCCAGTACTTC.

V gene TRBV14 combines with J gene TRBJ1-4; D not resolved. The CDR3 is 15 amino acids. Per the germline V gene, CDR1 is SGHDN and CDR2 is FVKESK. The V end lost 4 bases, the J end lost 7 bases, and 16 bases lay between the germline ends. CDR3 region: CASSPRLSGGEKLFF. The CDR3 coding sequence is TGTGCCAGCAGCCCGCGCTTATCCGGAGGTGAAAAACTGTTTTTT.